This T cell receptor beta chain was found in a study of cytotoxic CD8 clonotypes in ibrutinib-treated CLL (dated by TCRdb to the early 2020s). For the wider study: The cohort was composed of more than ten relapsed/refractory and about 16 treatment-naive patients; IGHV unmutated status was identified in some 17 patients. Responses were partial in approximately 24 patients and complete in 2; after median 68 months follow-up, about 14 stayed in remission and approximately twelve progressed. Response samples were taken after a median of approximately eleven months on treatment, ranging from roughly 6 to 36 months. On average, each sample had approximately 260,000 productive templates and approximately 89,000 productive rearrangements. Longitudinal samples were obtainable from about 30% of the roughly 86 participants in the trial. Cryopreserved peripheral blood mononuclear cells were collected at three points: before therapy, at response, and at either sustained remission or disease progression. Every remission and progressive disease sample was obtained while ibrutinib was still being received by the patients.

The goal of deep resolution MiSeq sequencing was a depth between 1 in 1 million and 1 in 200,000 T cells, and coverage averaged 10x per clonotype. TCR beta libraries were generated with the immunoSEQ hsTCRB Kit. The study's own analysis went as follows. ImmunoSEQ Data Assistant and ImmunoSEQ Analyzer were used for data analysis, and V, D and J genes were assigned according to IMGT definitions. Clonality, which ranges from 0 to 1, was calculated by subtracting the normalized Shannon entropy of productive rearrangement frequencies from one. Only overrepresented clonotypes making up at least 0.05% of each patient's repertoire were included in the public clonotype analysis. Some 13 age-matched healthy donor repertoires from immuneACCESS served as clonality controls. TCRdb retrieved this table from immuneACCESS and kept in-frame rearrangements only. Not all clones are present; in checked studies, unresolved V genes account for under half, and no reason is known for the remainder. V, J and clone size derive from that table, while D and trimming were established from the DNA sequence. Recorded for this sample are about 85,000 clones; 79% of them occurred a single time. The ten biggest clones cover roughly 4.8% of the sample.

Reading from cysteine to phenylalanine, the CDR3 counts 13 amino acids. This entry keeps only the CDR3 DNA: 39 bases, framed from base 1. V was cut back by 5 bases and J by 2 bases, leaving a gap of 10 bases between them. CDR1 is given as LNHNV and CDR2 as YYDKDF, both from the germline V gene (reference sequence). Overall study outcomes, separate from this receptor: Baseline clonality was found to be higher than that of age-matched healthy donors and was strongly correlated with circulating CD8+ T-cell counts. Sampling times were not matched between patients in sustained remission and patients whose disease was progressing, and lymph node repertoires were not examined. At ibrutinib response clonality went up, during sustained remission it held steady, and at progression it dropped back toward baseline. Public clonotypes were rare and either shrank or stayed stable during treatment, and the rise in clonality at ibrutinib response reflected expansion of private clonotypes.

Ten or more counts support this clone. Its antigen has not been determined. Base qualities are not provided; no much larger clone lies one nucleotide away. The time point label here, explained by the study, means: more than 10 months on ibrutinib. For TCR beta library preparation, about 2 micrograms of genomic DNA were isolated from cryopreserved PBMCs. Longitudinal blood samples from CLL patients on ibrutinib monotherapy were analyzed using high-throughput TCR beta sequencing. The patients took part in an open-label, single-center phase 2 trial of ibrutinib monotherapy. The sequence links TRBV15 to TRBJ2-7; the D gene is unclear. The sequences come from PBMCs, collected after 12 months of ibrutinib treatment. The receptor was derived from a human donor with chronic lymphocytic leukemia. The CDR3 sequence is CATSRQEPYEQYF. The nucleotides read TGTGCCACCAGCCGGCAGGAGCCCTACGAGCAGTACTTC. Full variable domain (CDR3 extended with the reference TRBV15 and TRBJ2-7 proteins): DAMVIQNPRYQVTQFGKPVTLSCSQTLNHNVMYWYQQKSSQAPKLLFHYYDKDFNNEADTPDNFQSRRPNTSFCFLDIRSPGLGDTAMYLCATSRQEPYEQYFGPGTRLTVT.